This T cell receptor beta chain was sequenced during a study of T cells in localized non-small cell lung cancer. Profiled with immunoSEQ multiplex PCR; TCRdb holds only in-frame clones, not every one. The table records over 900 clones, about a fifth of them present only once. The CDR3 loop spans 13 amino acids. Germline lookup yields CDR1 SGHTA and CDR2 FQGNSA. V dropped 5 bases and J dropped 0 bases, with 7 bases sitting between them. This clone is large (0.1 to 1%) within its sample. Its antigen is undetermined. Study findings and constraints: A denser population of T cells in blood accompanied longer overall survival. Only one tumor region went through sequencing, so heterogeneity may still be there.

Specimen: lung tumor tissue, collected before any cancer treatment. The chain uses TRBV7-2 and TRBJ1-1; D remains unclear. The clonotype was recovered from a male donor at least 60 years old with stage I lung adenocarcinoma. The CDR3 here is CASSLDLNTEAFF. CDR3 bases: TGTGCCAGCAGCCTGGACCTGAACACTGAAGCTTTCTTT.